What follows are 5 T cell receptor beta chains derived from one specimen sequenced in a study of T cell responses to AZD1222 COVID-19 vaccine. The table came from immunoSEQ multiplex PCR; TCRdb's copy has only in-frame clones and leaves some out. The sample comprises about 150,000 clones, over 90% of which are singletons, and less than 1.6% rests with the top ten. The sample was peripheral blood, taken 28 days after the second AZD1222 dose. The receptors come from an adult who received the AZD1222 COVID-19 vaccine.

V gene TRBV4-1 combines with J gene TRBJ1-1, with D possibly TRBD1 on 5 matching bases. V lost 1 base, J lost 10 bases, and 19 bases lay in between. The CDR3 contains 15 residues. Germline loops: CDR1 MGHRA, CDR2 YSYEKL. The CDR3 region is CASSQATTDPLSAFF. The CDR3 DNA sequence: TGCGCCAGCAGCCAAGCGACGACAGACCCCTTATCAGCTTTCTTT.

CDR3 DNA: TGTGCCAGCAGTTACGAGCGGGGAAACACCGGGGAGCTGTTTTTT. As protein: CASSYERGNTGELFF. The chain joins TRBV6-2 or TRBV6-3 to TRBJ2-2, with 7 bases lining up with TRBD2. CDR1 MNHEY and CDR2 SVGEGT come from the germline V gene. The CDR3 extends over 15 amino acids. Trimming removed 2 bases from V and 2 bases from J; junction bases left unmatched: 2.

This clone was counted between two and nine times. The CDR3 region has the DNA TGTGCCAGTAGTATGGCTTGGGGTACCTACGAGCAGTACTTC. This translates into CASSMAWGTYEQYF. The chain couples TRBV19 to TRBJ2-7; no firm D call. V dropped 3 bases and J dropped 2 bases, with 11 bases sitting between them. The CDR3 covers 14 residues. Germline values: CDR1 LNHDA, CDR2 SQIVND (reference sequence).

The chain uses TRBV5-6 and TRBJ1-5; D not certain. V was cut by 2 bases and J by 6 bases, with 9 bases left in between. Looked up from germline, CDR1 is SGHDT and CDR2 is YYEEEE. The CDR3 covers 13 residues. The CDR3 region is CASSLLGVQPQHF. The CDR3 DNA is TGTGCCAGCAGCTTACTGGGAGTTCAGCCCCAGCATTTT.

The chain combines TRBV28 with TRBJ2-1; 11 bases fit TRBD2. The CDR3 runs to 16 residues. With 8 bases clipped from V and 1 base from J, the junction kept 7 bases outside the gene matches. Germline CDR1 is MDHEN and CDR2 is SYDVKM. Here the CDR3 DNA reads TGTGCCAGCGGGATTAGCGGGAGGGCGTCCTACAATGAGCAGTTCTTC. Protein sequence: CASGISGRASYNEQFF.